The 2 T cell receptor beta chains below come from one sample, sequenced in a study of T-cell reconstitution after alpha-beta-depleted transplantation in children. For TCRbeta, the library was prepared with unique molecular identifiers. One entry per CDR3 protein, called by TCRdb with MiXCR from the PCR reads. The sample carries approximately 520,000 distinct CDR3 sequences, about 30% recorded once. Sample: PBMCs from the stem cell graft donor, taken from the stem cell graft. Receptor source: a human donor who donated a stem cell graft to a child with aplastic anemia.

This clonotype was observed a few times. The chain is built from TRBV30 and TRBJ2-3, with no clear D. This CDR3 region has 12 residues. V was pared by 3 bases and J by 6 bases, with 10 bases between. The germline V gene encodes CDR1 GTSNPN and CDR2 SVGIG (reference sequence). The CDR3, as DNA: TGTGCCTGGAGCCTCTTGGCGGATACGCAGTATTTT. Amino acids: CAWSLLADTQYF. Complete variable domain (other parts from reference TRBV30 and TRBJ2-3): SQTIHQWPATLVQPVGSPLSLECTVEGTSNPNLYWYRQAAGRGLQLLFYSVGIGQISSEVPQNLSASRPQDRQFILSSKKLLLSDSGFYLCAWSLLADTQYFGPGTRLTVL.

This clonotype was seen more than once but under ten times. CDR3 DNA: TGTGCCAGCAGCCCCGGGGGACGGAAAGGCGGAGATACGCAGTATTTT. Translated, it gives CASSPGGRKGGDTQYF. The genes are TRBV7-2 and TRBJ2-3; a weak D match, TRBD2 (6 bases). The germline V gene encodes CDR1 SGHTA and CDR2 FQGNSA. Trimming took off 5 bases at V and 5 bases at J, with 20 bases between the two ends. The CDR3 sequence is 16 residues long. The full variable domain, its missing parts supplied by reference TRBV7-2 and TRBJ2-3, is GAGVSQSPSNKVTEKGKDVELRCDPISGHTALYWYRQSLGQGLEFLIYFQGNSAPDKSGLPSDRFSAERTGGSVSTLTIQRTQQEDSAVYLCASSPGGRKGGDTQYFGPGTRLTVL.